This TCR beta chain was recorded in a study of T cell changes during pregnancy in multiple sclerosis. TCRdb's table, derived via immunoSEQ multiplex PCR, lists solely in-frame clones and lacks some. This sample yields about 100,000 clones, of which 85% to 95% are seen a single time; around 0.96% belongs to the top ten. This CDR3 spans 16 amino acids. V lost 5 bases to trimming and J lost 1 base, with 17 bases between them. From germline, CDR1 is LNHDA and CDR2 SQIVND (reference sequence). The TCR originated in a female donor with multiple sclerosis, enrolled in a pregnancy study. The rearrangement uses TRBV19 and TRBJ1-1, with D perhaps matching TRBD1 (5 bases). The sequenced sample was peripheral blood, obtained before pregnancy. CDR3 residues: CASSAWTGGGNTEAFF. CDR3 bases: TGTGCCAGTAGTGCCTGGACCGGCGGGGGGAACACTGAAGCTTTCTTT.